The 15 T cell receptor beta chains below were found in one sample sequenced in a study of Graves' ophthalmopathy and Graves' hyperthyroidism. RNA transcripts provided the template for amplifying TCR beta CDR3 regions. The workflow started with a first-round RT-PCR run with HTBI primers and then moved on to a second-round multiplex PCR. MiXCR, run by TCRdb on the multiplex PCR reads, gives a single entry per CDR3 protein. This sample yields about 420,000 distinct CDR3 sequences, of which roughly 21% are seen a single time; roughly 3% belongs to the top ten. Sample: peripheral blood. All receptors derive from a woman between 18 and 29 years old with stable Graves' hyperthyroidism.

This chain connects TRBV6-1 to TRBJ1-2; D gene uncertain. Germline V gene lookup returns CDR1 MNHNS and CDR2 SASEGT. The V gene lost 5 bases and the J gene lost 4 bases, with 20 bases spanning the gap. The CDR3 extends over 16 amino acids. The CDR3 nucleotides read TGTGCCAGCAGTCCGGTATCCGTCGATGCCCTCTATGGCTACACCTTC. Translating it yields CASSPVSVDALYGYTF.

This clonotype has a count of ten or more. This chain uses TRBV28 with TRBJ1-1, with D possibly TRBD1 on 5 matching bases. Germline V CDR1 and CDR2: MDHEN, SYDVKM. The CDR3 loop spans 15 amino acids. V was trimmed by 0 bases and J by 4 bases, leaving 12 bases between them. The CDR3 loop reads CASSLWGRLGTEAFF. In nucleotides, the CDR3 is TGTGCCAGCAGTTTATGGGGACGGTTGGGCACTGAAGCTTTCTTT.

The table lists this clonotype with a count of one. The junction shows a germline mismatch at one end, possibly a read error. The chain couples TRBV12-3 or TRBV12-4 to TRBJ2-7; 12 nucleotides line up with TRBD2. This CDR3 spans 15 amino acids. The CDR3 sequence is CASSFASGRVNEQHF. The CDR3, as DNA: TGTGCCAGCAGTTTCGCTAGCGGGAGGGTCAACGAGCAGCACTTC.

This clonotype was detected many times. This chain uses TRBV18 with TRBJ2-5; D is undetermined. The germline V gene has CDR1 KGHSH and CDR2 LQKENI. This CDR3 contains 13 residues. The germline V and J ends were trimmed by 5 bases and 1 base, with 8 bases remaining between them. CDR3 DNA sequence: TGTGCCAGCTCAGGGCGGACCCAAGAGACCCAGTACTTC. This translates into CASSGRTQETQYF.

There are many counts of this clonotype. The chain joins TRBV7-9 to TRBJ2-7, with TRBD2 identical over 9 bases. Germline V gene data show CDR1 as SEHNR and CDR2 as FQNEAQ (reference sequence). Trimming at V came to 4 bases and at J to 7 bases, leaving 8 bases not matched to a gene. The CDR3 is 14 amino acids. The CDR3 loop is CASSSTSGVEEQYF. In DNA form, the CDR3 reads TGTGCCAGCAGCTCGACTAGCGGAGTGGAGGAGCAGTACTTC.

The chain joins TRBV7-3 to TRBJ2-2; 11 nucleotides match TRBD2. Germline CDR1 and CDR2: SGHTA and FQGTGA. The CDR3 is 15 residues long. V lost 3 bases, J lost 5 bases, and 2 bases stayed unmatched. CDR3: CASSFTSGSTGELFF. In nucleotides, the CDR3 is TGTGCCAGCAGCTTTACTAGCGGGAGTACCGGGGAGCTGTTTTTT. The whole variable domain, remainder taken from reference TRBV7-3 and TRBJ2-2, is GAGVSQTPSNKVTEKGKYVELRCDPISGHTALYWYRQSLGQGPEFLIYFQGTGAADDSGLPNDRFFAVRPEGSVSTLKIQRTERGDSAVYLCASSFTSGSTGELFFGEGSRLTVL.

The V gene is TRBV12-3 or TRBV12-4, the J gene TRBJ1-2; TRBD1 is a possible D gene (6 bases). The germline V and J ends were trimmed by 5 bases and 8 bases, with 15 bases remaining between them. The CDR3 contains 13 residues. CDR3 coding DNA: TGTGCCAGCAGTCTAACAGGGCCGGGAGGCTACACCTTC. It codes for CASSLTGPGGYTF.

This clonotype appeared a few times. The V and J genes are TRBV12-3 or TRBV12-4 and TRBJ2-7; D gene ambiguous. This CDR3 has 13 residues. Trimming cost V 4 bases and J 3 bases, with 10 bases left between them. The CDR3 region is CASSSMADYEQYF. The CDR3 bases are TGTGCCAGCAGTTCTATGGCAGACTACGAGCAGTACTTC.

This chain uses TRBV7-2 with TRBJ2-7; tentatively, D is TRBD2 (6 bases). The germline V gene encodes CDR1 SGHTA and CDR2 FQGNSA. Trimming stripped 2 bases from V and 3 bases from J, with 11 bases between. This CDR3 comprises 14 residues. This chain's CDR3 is CASSLPGGFYEQYF. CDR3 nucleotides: TGTGCCAGCAGCTTACCCGGGGGTTTCTACGAGCAGTACTTC. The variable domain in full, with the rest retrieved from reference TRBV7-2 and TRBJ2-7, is GAGVSQSPSNKVTEKGKDVELRCDPISGHTALYWYRQSLGQGLEFLIYFQGNSAPDKSGLPSDRFSAERTGGSVSTLTIQRTQQEDSAVYLCASSLPGGFYEQYFGPGTRLTVT.

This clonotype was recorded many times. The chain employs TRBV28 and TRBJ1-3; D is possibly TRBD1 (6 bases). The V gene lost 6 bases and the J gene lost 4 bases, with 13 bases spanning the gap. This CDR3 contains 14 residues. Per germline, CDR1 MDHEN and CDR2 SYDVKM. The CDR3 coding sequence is TGTGCCAGCAGCCCAGGACAGAACGGAAACACCATATATTTT. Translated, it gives CASSPGQNGNTIYF.

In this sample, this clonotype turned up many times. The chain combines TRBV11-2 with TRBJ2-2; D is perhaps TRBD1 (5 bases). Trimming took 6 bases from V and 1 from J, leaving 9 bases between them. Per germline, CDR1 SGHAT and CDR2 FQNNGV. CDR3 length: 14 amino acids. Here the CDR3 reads CASSTGLNTGELFF. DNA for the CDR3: TGTGCCAGCAGTACAGGATTGAACACCGGGGAGCTGTTTTTT.

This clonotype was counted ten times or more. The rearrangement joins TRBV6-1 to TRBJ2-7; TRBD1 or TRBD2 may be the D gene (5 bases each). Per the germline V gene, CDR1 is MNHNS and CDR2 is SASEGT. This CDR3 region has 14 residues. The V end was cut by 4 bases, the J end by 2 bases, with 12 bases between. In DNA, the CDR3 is TGTGCCAGCAGTGTTAGGGACGGGCCCTACGAGCAGTACTTC. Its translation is CASSVRDGPYEQYF.

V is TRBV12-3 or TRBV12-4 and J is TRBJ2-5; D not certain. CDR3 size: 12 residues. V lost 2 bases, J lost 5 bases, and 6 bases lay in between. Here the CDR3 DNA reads TGTGCCAGCAGTTTAAGGTCGGAGACCCAGTACTTC. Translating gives CASSLRSETQYF.

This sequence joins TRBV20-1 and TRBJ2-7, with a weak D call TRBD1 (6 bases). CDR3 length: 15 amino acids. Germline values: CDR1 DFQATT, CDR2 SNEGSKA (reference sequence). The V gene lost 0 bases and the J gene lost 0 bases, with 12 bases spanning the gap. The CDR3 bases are TGCAGTGCTAGAGAGCGGACAGCATTCTCCTACGAGCAGTACTTC. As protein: CSARERTAFSYEQYF.

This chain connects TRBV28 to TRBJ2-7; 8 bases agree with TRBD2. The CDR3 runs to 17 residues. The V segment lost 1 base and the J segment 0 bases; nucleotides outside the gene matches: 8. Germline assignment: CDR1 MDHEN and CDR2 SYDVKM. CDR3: CASSLSGTAGGSYEQYF. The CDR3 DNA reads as TGTGCCAGCAGTTTATCCGGGACGGCGGGAGGCTCCTACGAGCAGTACTTC.